These T cell receptor beta chains were read from a single sample in a study of chemoradiotherapy in HPV16-positive cancers. Method: immunoSEQ multiplex PCR; TCRdb's copy keeps in-frame clones and lacks some. The table has 11,000 or so clones, under 80% seen once. Sample collection occurred from a patient who underwent chemoradiotherapy. These TCRs come from a human donor with HPV-associated anogenital cancer. CDR3s include the opening cysteine and the closing phenylalanine or tryptophan. A D gene is named only where the DNA matches it firmly. Only part of the rows carry a size: once, few, many, or a class if the clone is expanded.

clone size	D gene	CDR3 length	V gene	J gene	CDR3 DNA	CDR3 protein
-	-	17	TRBV11-2	TRBJ1-6	TGTGCCAGCAGCTTAGAGACCCTAGGCCCCTATAATTCACCCCTCCACTTT	CASSLETLGPYNSPLHF
-	-	14	TRBV9	TRBJ2-3	TGTGCCAGCAGCGTATTGGGGGGCACAGATACGCAGTATTTT	CASSVLGGTDTQYF
-	-	14	TRBV7-2	TRBJ1-5	TGTGCCAGCAGCTATAGTGGGGGCAATCAGCCCCAGCATTTT	CASSYSGGNQPQHF
-	-	15	TRBV7-9	TRBJ1-5	TGTGCCAGCAGCTCAACGTCGGGGGGAGCTCAGCCCCAGCATTTT	CASSSTSGGAQPQHF
-	-	15	TRBV18	TRBJ1-6	TGTGCCAGCTCACCGTCAGGGGCCCTTAATTCACCCCTCCACTTT	CASSPSGALNSPLHF
-	TRBD1	14	TRBV9	TRBJ2-1	TGTGCCAGCAGCGCTGGGACAGCTAGCAATGAGCAGTTCTTC	CASSAGTASNEQFF
-	-	15	TRBV15	TRBJ1-6	TGTGCCACCAGCAGAGTAAAGGCTGATAATTCACCCCTCCACTTT	CATSRVKADNSPLHF
-	TRBD2	14	TRBV7-9	TRBJ2-7	TGTGCCAGCAGCTTCGCAGCGGGGGACTACGAGCAGTACTTC	CASSFAAGDYEQYF
-	TRBD2	17	TRBV11-3	TRBJ2-1	TGTGCCAGCAGCCCCGGGACTAGCGGGGTCGGCCATGGTGAGCAGTTCTTC	CASSPGTSGVGHGEQFF
-	TRBD2	15	TRBV5-4	TRBJ2-7	TGTGCCAGCAGCCTAGCGGGGGGGAGCCCCTACGAGCAGTACTTC	CASSLAGGSPYEQYF
few	TRBD1	18	TRBV4-1	TRBJ2-2	TGCGCCAGCAGCCAAGGAGGGACAGGGGGCATTTACACCGGGGAGCTGTTTTTT	CASSQGGTGGIYTGELFF
-	-	15	TRBV19	TRBJ2-7	TGTGCCAGTAGTAGGCAGCTGACCGTGTCCTACGAGCAGTACTTC	CASSRQLTVSYEQYF
-	-	14	TRBV7-2	TRBJ2-2	TGTGCCAGCAGCCCGCCGGAGTACACCGGGGAGCTGTTTTTT	CASSPPEYTGELFF
-	TRBD1	14	TRBV4-1	TRBJ1-1	TGCGCCAGCAGCCAAGATCGGGACAGATCTCAAGCTTTCTTT	CASSQDRDRSQAFF
-	-	14	TRBV19	TRBJ1-4	TGTGCCAGTAGTATCGGTCAGCGAAATGAAAAACTGTTTTTT	CASSIGQRNEKLFF
-	-	15	TRBV15	TRBJ1-2	TGTGCCACCAGCAGAGATTTTGCAGGGTCGGGCGGCTACACCTTC	CATSRDFAGSGGYTF
-	TRBD1	13	TRBV28	TRBJ1-2	TGTGCCAGCAGTAACGGACAGGGCCCCGGCTACACCTTC	CASSNGQGPGYTF
-	-	14	TRBV5-1	TRBJ1-1	TGCGCCAGCAGCTTGAGGGGAATGAACACTGAAGCTTTCTTT	CASSLRGMNTEAFF
-	-	13	TRBV7-9	TRBJ1-5	TGTGCCAGCAGCTTAACCGGGGACCAGCCCCAGCATTTT	CASSLTGDQPQHF
-	-	14	TRBV2	TRBJ1-4	TGTGCCAGCAGGAGCAGGGTTAAAGATGAAAAACTGTTTTTT	CASRSRVKDEKLFF
-	-	13	TRBV10-2	TRBJ1-6	TGCGCCAGCAGTGAAACAGGTTATTCACCCCTCCACTTT	CASSETGYSPLHF
-	-	14	TRBV7-9	TRBJ1-6	TGTGCCAGCAGCAAGGACGCGCTGACTTCACCCCTCCACTTT	CASSKDALTSPLHF
-	TRBD1	16	TRBV28	TRBJ2-2	TGTGCCAGCAGTTTAGAGACAGGGTACGGTACCGGGGAGCTGTTTTTT	CASSLETGYGTGELFF
-	-	16	TRBV5-4	TRBJ1-6	TGTGCCAGCAGCGCCCTTCTGAGGAGTTATAATTCACCCCTCCACTTT	CASSALLRSYNSPLHF
-	TRBD2	16	TRBV7-8	TRBJ2-3	TGTGCCAGCAACCCCACCCCCAGCGGGGGGACAGATACGCAGTATTTT	CASNPTPSGGTDTQYF
-	TRBD1	16	TRBV4-2	TRBJ2-2	TGTGCCAGCAGCCACGCGACAGGGTCCGGCACCGGGGAGCTGTTTTTT	CASSHATGSGTGELFF
-	TRBD1	15	TRBV7-2	TRBJ2-5	TGTGCCAGCAGCCCAAGGACAGGGAGAGAAGAGACCCAGTACTTC	CASSPRTGREETQYF
-	-	17	TRBV5-4	TRBJ2-4	TGTGCCAGCAGCCGCCTAGGACTACATGAAGCCAAAAACATTCAGTACTTC	CASSRLGLHEAKNIQYF